The rows below give T cell receptor beta chains drawn from one sample of a study of T cells in Graves' hyperthyroidism and ophthalmopathy. From the multiplex PCR reads, TCRdb called clonotypes with MiXCR, one entry per CDR3 protein. This sample carries 550,000 to 700,000 distinct CDR3 sequences, approximately 44% of them seen once, and the ten largest clones take 15% to 20%. The source material was peripheral blood or thyroid tissue (not recorded which). Receptors originate from an adult woman with Graves' disease, either hyperthyroidism or ophthalmopathy (not recorded which). Each CDR3 is given with its conserved first and last residue. Fields, in order: clone size, D gene, J gene, V gene, CDR3 DNA, CDR3 protein. The D gene is left open where the match is weak. Clone size is not always given. Where it is, it says once, few, many or a class for expanded clones.

abundance: NA; d_gene: NA; j_gene: TRBJ2-7; v_gene: TRBV9; CDR3nt: TGTGCCAGCAGCGTCGATGTGGGCGAGCAGTACTTC; CDR3aa: CASSVDVGEQYF
abundance: NA; d_gene: NA; j_gene: TRBJ1-4; v_gene: TRBV7-9; CDR3nt: TGTGCCAGCAGCCGCCTCGACGGACTCCATGAAAAACTGTTTTTT; CDR3aa: CASSRLDGLHEKLFF
abundance: many; d_gene: NA; j_gene: TRBJ1-1; v_gene: TRBV19; CDR3nt: TGTGCCAGTAGTATTCTTTCAGCAAACACTGAAGCTTTCTTT; CDR3aa: CASSILSANTEAFF
abundance: NA; d_gene: TRBD2; j_gene: TRBJ2-7; v_gene: TRBV4-1; CDR3nt: TGCGCCAGCAGCCAAGAGCTAGCGGTATACGAGCAGTACTTC; CDR3aa: CASSQELAVYEQYF
abundance: NA; d_gene: NA; j_gene: TRBJ1-5; v_gene: TRBV10-3; CDR3nt: TGTGCCATCAGTGAGTCATCAGGGACGGGCTTTGATCAGCCCCAGCATTTT; CDR3aa: CAISESSGTGFDQPQHF
abundance: NA; d_gene: TRBD1; j_gene: TRBJ1-2; v_gene: TRBV7-8; CDR3nt: TGTGCCAGCAGCCCAGGACAGGGGAAGTTTAACTATGGCTACACCTTC; CDR3aa: CASSPGQGKFNYGYTF
abundance: few; d_gene: NA; j_gene: TRBJ1-2; v_gene: TRBV20-1; CDR3nt: TGCAGTGCCAGGCCTCCTGTCAACTATGGCTACACCTTC; CDR3aa: CSARPPVNYGYTF
abundance: many; d_gene: TRBD1; j_gene: TRBJ1-1; v_gene: TRBV4-1; CDR3nt: TGCGCCAGCAGCCCACAGGGGGCGGTACGGGAGACTGAAGCTTTCTTT; CDR3aa: CASSPQGAVRETEAFF
abundance: few; d_gene: TRBD1; j_gene: TRBJ1-5; v_gene: TRBV19; CDR3nt: TGTGCTAGTGGACAGGGAGATCAGCCCCAGCATTTT; CDR3aa: CASGQGDQPQHF
abundance: many; d_gene: TRBD2; j_gene: TRBJ2-5; v_gene: TRBV9; CDR3nt: TGTGCCAGCAGCGTACTAGCGGGAGGGCCAGGAGAGACCCAGTACTTC; CDR3aa: CASSVLAGGPGETQYF
abundance: once; d_gene: NA; j_gene: TRBJ1-2; v_gene: TRBV10-3; CDR3nt: TGTGCCATCAGTGAAATGGGGGGCAGAACAGACTATGGCTACACCTTC; CDR3aa: CAISEMGGRTDYGYTF
abundance: NA; d_gene: TRBD1; j_gene: TRBJ1-1; v_gene: TRBV12-3/TRBV12-4; CDR3nt: TGTGCCAGCAGTCTCCGGGACAGGGGACCTGAAGCTTTCTTT; CDR3aa: CASSLRDRGPEAFF
abundance: many; d_gene: NA; j_gene: TRBJ1-5; v_gene: TRBV19; CDR3nt: TGTGCCAGTAGTATCGGTGGGGGAGCTAATCAGCCCCAGCATTTT; CDR3aa: CASSIGGGANQPQHF
abundance: many; d_gene: NA; j_gene: TRBJ2-5; v_gene: TRBV7-6; CDR3nt: TGTGCCAGCAGCTCAATGATGCAGGTTCAAGAGACCCAGTACTTC; CDR3aa: CASSSMMQVQETQYF
abundance: many; d_gene: NA; j_gene: TRBJ1-5; v_gene: TRBV6-2/TRBV6-3; CDR3nt: TGTGCCAGCAGTTACTCGGGGACGGTGAGTCGGCCCCAGCATTTT; CDR3aa: CASSYSGTVSRPQHF
abundance: many; d_gene: TRBD1; j_gene: TRBJ1-4; v_gene: TRBV5-1; CDR3nt: TGCGCCAGCAGCTTCACCTCCGGGACAGGGGGCGGAAAACTGTTTTTT; CDR3aa: CASSFTSGTGGGKLFF
abundance: NA; d_gene: NA; j_gene: TRBJ2-5; v_gene: TRBV5-8; CDR3nt: TGTGCCAGCAGCTCCGGTAGGACGAACACTGAGACCCAGTACTTC; CDR3aa: CASSSGRTNTETQYF
abundance: few; d_gene: NA; j_gene: TRBJ1-6; v_gene: TRBV7-2; CDR3nt: TGTGCCAGCAGCTTGACCGATTCGCCCCTCCACTTT; CDR3aa: CASSLTDSPLHF
abundance: NA; d_gene: NA; j_gene: TRBJ1-2; v_gene: TRBV25-1; CDR3nt: TGTGCCAGCAGTGTTGGCAGAAAGGCTAACTATGGCTACACCTTC; CDR3aa: CASSVGRKANYGYTF
abundance: many; d_gene: NA; j_gene: TRBJ2-7; v_gene: TRBV12-3/TRBV12-4; CDR3nt: TGTGCCAGCAGCTTTGGCACGTCCTACGAGCAGTACTTC; CDR3aa: CASSFGTSYEQYF
abundance: NA; d_gene: NA; j_gene: TRBJ2-2; v_gene: TRBV15; CDR3nt: NA; CDR3aa: CATSRVGQGAAFF
abundance: NA; d_gene: NA; j_gene: TRBJ1-5; v_gene: TRBV27; CDR3nt: TGTGCCAGCAGTTTACGGGGGTTGGGAGAGACCCAGCATTTT; CDR3aa: CASSLRGLGETQHF
abundance: NA; d_gene: NA; j_gene: TRBJ2-7; v_gene: TRBV29-1; CDR3nt: TGCAGCGTAGGTGACTACTACGAGCAGTACTTC; CDR3aa: CSVGDYYEQYF
abundance: NA; d_gene: NA; j_gene: TRBJ1-1; v_gene: TRBV7-2; CDR3nt: TGTGCCAGCCACTCGGGGGCTTTCTTT; CDR3aa: CASHSGAFF
abundance: NA; d_gene: NA; j_gene: TRBJ2-2; v_gene: TRBV7-9; CDR3nt: TGTGCCAGCAGCTTAGAGCCAGGGGATGGGCCGGGAACCGGGGAGCTGTTTTTT; CDR3aa: CASSLEPGDGPGTGELFF
abundance: NA; d_gene: NA; j_gene: TRBJ2-7; v_gene: TRBV18; CDR3nt: TGTGCCAGCTCACCATCGAATTCCTACGAGCAGTACTTC; CDR3aa: CASSPSNSYEQYF
abundance: NA; d_gene: NA; j_gene: TRBJ1-5; v_gene: TRBV24-1; CDR3nt: TGTGCCACCAGTGACGCGGGGTATAGCAATCAGCCCCAGCATTTT; CDR3aa: CATSDAGYSNQPQHF
abundance: NA; d_gene: NA; j_gene: TRBJ2-7; v_gene: TRBV7-2; CDR3nt: TGTGCCAGCAGCTCCGACAGCTACCCCTACGAGCAGTACTTC; CDR3aa: CASSSDSYPYEQYF
abundance: many; d_gene: NA; j_gene: TRBJ1-6; v_gene: TRBV7-9; CDR3nt: TGTGCCAGCAGCCCCGAGGGGTGGATGAACTCACCCCTCCACTTT; CDR3aa: CASSPEGWMNSPLHF
abundance: many; d_gene: NA; j_gene: TRBJ2-6; v_gene: TRBV5-1; CDR3nt: TGCGCCAGCACCCTGTGGGGGAACTCTGGGGCCAACGTCCTGACTTTC; CDR3aa: CASTLWGNSGANVLTF
abundance: NA; d_gene: NA; j_gene: TRBJ1-5; v_gene: TRBV10-3; CDR3nt: TGTGCCATCAGTGAGTCGTTGGGGACGGGGCAGCCCCAGCATTTT; CDR3aa: CAISESLGTGQPQHF
abundance: NA; d_gene: NA; j_gene: TRBJ2-5; v_gene: TRBV12-3/TRBV12-4; CDR3nt: TGTGCCAGCACGGAGGGGAACACCGGTAGACTCCCCCAAGAGACCCAGTACTTC; CDR3aa: CASTEGNTGRLPQETQYF
abundance: few; d_gene: TRBD1; j_gene: TRBJ1-1; v_gene: TRBV12-3/TRBV12-4; CDR3nt: TGTGCCAGCAGTGCCCGGGGACAGGAGAACACTGAAGCTTTCTTT; CDR3aa: CASSARGQENTEAFF
abundance: NA; d_gene: NA; j_gene: TRBJ1-1; v_gene: TRBV7-3; CDR3nt: TGTGCCAGCAGCCCCGGACACCAAGGCACTGAAGCTTTCTTT; CDR3aa: CASSPGHQGTEAFF
abundance: few; d_gene: TRBD1; j_gene: TRBJ1-5; v_gene: TRBV28; CDR3nt: TGTGCCAGCAATCCGGGGGGACAGCCCAAGTATTATCAGCCCCAGCATTTT; CDR3aa: CASNPGGQPKYYQPQHF
abundance: NA; d_gene: TRBD1; j_gene: TRBJ1-1; v_gene: TRBV20-1; CDR3nt: TGCAGTGCTAGCAAACAGCGGGGCGCGACAGGGACTGAAGCTTTCTTT; CDR3aa: CSASKQRGATGTEAFF
abundance: many; d_gene: TRBD1; j_gene: TRBJ1-4; v_gene: TRBV7-9; CDR3nt: TGTGCCAGCAGCTTAGAACGGACAGGGACTAATGAAAAACTGTTTTTT; CDR3aa: CASSLERTGTNEKLFF
abundance: many; d_gene: NA; j_gene: TRBJ1-5; v_gene: TRBV2; CDR3nt: TGTGCCAGCAACGGGGACAATCAGCCCCAGCATTTT; CDR3aa: CASNGDNQPQHF
abundance: many; d_gene: TRBD1; j_gene: TRBJ1-3; v_gene: TRBV13; CDR3nt: TGTGCCAGCAGCTCGATGGGGACAGGGGTGATTGGAAACACCATATATTTT; CDR3aa: CASSSMGTGVIGNTIYF
abundance: many; d_gene: NA; j_gene: TRBJ1-3; v_gene: TRBV4-2; CDR3nt: TGTGCCAGCAGCCCTTTCCCCAGGGACGGAAACACCATATATTTT; CDR3aa: CASSPFPRDGNTIYF
abundance: NA; d_gene: NA; j_gene: TRBJ2-1; v_gene: TRBV10-3; CDR3nt: TGTGCCATCAGGGGTCGGCAGGGTGATGAGCAGTTCTTC; CDR3aa: CAIRGRQGDEQFF
abundance: NA; d_gene: NA; j_gene: TRBJ1-1; v_gene: TRBV10-1; CDR3nt: TGCGCCAGCAAAGGGGGACAGAACACTGAAGCTTTCTTT; CDR3aa: CASKGGQNTEAFF
abundance: NA; d_gene: TRBD1; j_gene: TRBJ2-5; v_gene: TRBV20-1; CDR3nt: TGCAGTGCAAGGGGGCTTGGAGCATACTTC; CDR3aa: CSARGLGAYF
abundance: NA; d_gene: TRBD1; j_gene: TRBJ1-6; v_gene: TRBV9; CDR3nt: TGTGCCAGCAGCGTAGCGGGACAGGGGCCCAATTCACCCCTCCACTTT; CDR3aa: CASSVAGQGPNSPLHF
abundance: NA; d_gene: NA; j_gene: TRBJ1-1; v_gene: TRBV10-3; CDR3nt: TGTGCCATCAGTGAGAGCCAGGGCGCTGAAGCTTTCTTT; CDR3aa: CAISESQGAEAFF
abundance: NA; d_gene: TRBD1; j_gene: TRBJ2-2; v_gene: TRBV4-2; CDR3nt: TGTGCCAGCAGCCACGGACAGGGATTTGGCGGGGAGCTGTTTTTT; CDR3aa: CASSHGQGFGGELFF
abundance: once; d_gene: NA; j_gene: TRBJ1-2; v_gene: TRBV2; CDR3nt: TGTGCCAGCAGTGTCTACAGGGAGTATGCTGGCTACACCTTC; CDR3aa: CASSVYREYAGYTF
abundance: NA; d_gene: NA; j_gene: TRBJ1-4; v_gene: TRBV7-2; CDR3nt: TGTGCCAGCACCACCGTAGCGGGAGATGAAAAACTGTTTTTT; CDR3aa: CASTTVAGDEKLFF
abundance: NA; d_gene: NA; j_gene: TRBJ1-1; v_gene: TRBV7-2; CDR3nt: TGTGCCAGCAGCTTGGAGAGGGGTCCAGCTTTCTTT; CDR3aa: CASSLERGPAFF
abundance: few; d_gene: TRBD1; j_gene: TRBJ1-1; v_gene: TRBV29-1; CDR3nt: TGCAGCGTTGACAGGGGGCGCGGAGGCAGTGAAGCTTTCTTT; CDR3aa: CSVDRGRGGSEAFF
abundance: NA; d_gene: TRBD1; j_gene: TRBJ1-1; v_gene: TRBV24-1; CDR3nt: TGTGCCACCAGTGAGGCCGGGACAGGCACTGAAGCTTTCTTT; CDR3aa: CATSEAGTGTEAFF
abundance: few; d_gene: NA; j_gene: TRBJ1-6; v_gene: TRBV2; CDR3nt: TGTGCCAGCAGTGAATACGACCGAAATTCACCCCTCCACTTT; CDR3aa: CASSEYDRNSPLHF
abundance: NA; d_gene: NA; j_gene: TRBJ1-2; v_gene: TRBV20-1; CDR3nt: TGCAGTGTTACCAGGGGTAGTGGCTACACCTTC; CDR3aa: CSVTRGSGYTF
abundance: many; d_gene: TRBD1; j_gene: TRBJ1-2; v_gene: TRBV5-6; CDR3nt: TGTGCCAGCAGCATGGGACAGTTGCACACCTTC; CDR3aa: CASSMGQLHTF
abundance: many; d_gene: NA; j_gene: TRBJ2-2; v_gene: TRBV5-1; CDR3nt: TGCGCCAGCAGCTGGGCCCCGAGTACGAACACCGGGGAGCTGTTTTTT; CDR3aa: CASSWAPSTNTGELFF
abundance: few; d_gene: NA; j_gene: TRBJ1-6; v_gene: TRBV2; CDR3nt: TGTGCCAGCGGCGGGGAGCGGCGGTCACCCCTCCACTTT; CDR3aa: CASGGERRSPLHF
abundance: NA; d_gene: TRBD2; j_gene: TRBJ2-5; v_gene: TRBV6-2/TRBV6-3; CDR3nt: TGTGCCAGCGAGGGGACTAAAGAAGAGACCCAGTACTTC; CDR3aa: CASEGTKEETQYF
abundance: few; d_gene: TRBD2; j_gene: TRBJ2-7; v_gene: TRBV20-1; CDR3nt: TGCAGTGCTAGCGGGAGGGCCTATGAGCAGTACTTC; CDR3aa: CSASGRAYEQYF
abundance: many; d_gene: NA; j_gene: TRBJ1-1; v_gene: TRBV19; CDR3nt: TGTGCCAGTAGTATGACAGGCCGGAACACTGAAGCTTTCTTT; CDR3aa: CASSMTGRNTEAFF